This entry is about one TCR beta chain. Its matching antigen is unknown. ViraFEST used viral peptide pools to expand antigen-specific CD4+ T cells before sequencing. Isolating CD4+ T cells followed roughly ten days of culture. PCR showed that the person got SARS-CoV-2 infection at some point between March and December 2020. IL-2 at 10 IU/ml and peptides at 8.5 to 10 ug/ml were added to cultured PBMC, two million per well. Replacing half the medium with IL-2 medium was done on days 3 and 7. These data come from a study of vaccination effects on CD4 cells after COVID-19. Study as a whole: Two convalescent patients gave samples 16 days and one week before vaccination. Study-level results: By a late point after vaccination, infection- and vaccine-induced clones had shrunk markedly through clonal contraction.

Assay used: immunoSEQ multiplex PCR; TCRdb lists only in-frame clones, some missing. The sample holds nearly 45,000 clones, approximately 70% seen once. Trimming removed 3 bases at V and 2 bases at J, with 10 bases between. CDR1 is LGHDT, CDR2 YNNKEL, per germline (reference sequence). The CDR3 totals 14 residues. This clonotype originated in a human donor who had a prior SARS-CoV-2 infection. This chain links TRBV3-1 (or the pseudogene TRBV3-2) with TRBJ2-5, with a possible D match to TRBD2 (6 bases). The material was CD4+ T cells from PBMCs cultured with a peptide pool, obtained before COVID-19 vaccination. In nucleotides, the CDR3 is TGTGCCAGCAGCCACCTACGGGGGCAAGAGACCCAGTACTTC. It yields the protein CASSHLRGQETQYF.